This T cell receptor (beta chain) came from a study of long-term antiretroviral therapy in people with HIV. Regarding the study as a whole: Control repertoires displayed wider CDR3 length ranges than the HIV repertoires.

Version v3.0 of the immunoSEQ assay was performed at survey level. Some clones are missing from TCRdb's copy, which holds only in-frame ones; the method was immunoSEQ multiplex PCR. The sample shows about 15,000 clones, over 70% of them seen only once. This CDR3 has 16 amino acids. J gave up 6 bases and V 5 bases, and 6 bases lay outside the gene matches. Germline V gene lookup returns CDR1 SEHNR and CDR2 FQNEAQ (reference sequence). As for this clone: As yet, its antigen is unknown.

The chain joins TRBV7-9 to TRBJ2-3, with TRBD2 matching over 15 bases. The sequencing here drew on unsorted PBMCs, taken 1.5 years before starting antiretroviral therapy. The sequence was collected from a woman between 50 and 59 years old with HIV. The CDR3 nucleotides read TGTGCCAGCAGCCCTCCTGGACTAGCGGGGGGGGATACGCAGTATTTT. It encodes CASSPPGLAGGDTQYF.